A selection of T cell receptor beta chains follows, all from one sample in a study of T cells in Graves' hyperthyroidism and ophthalmopathy. MiXCR was run by TCRdb on the multiplex PCR reads, yielding one entry per CDR3 protein. The sample includes about 400,000 distinct CDR3 sequences, around 15% of them seen just once. Sequencing used blood. All receptors come from a woman aged 25 to 39 with Graves' ophthalmopathy. CDR3s include the opening cysteine and the closing phenylalanine or tryptophan. D genes are given only for firm matches. Clone size appears in some rows only: once, few, many, or a class for an expanded clone.

V gene: TRBV27; clone size: many; J gene: TRBJ2-3; D gene: TRBD2; CDR3 protein: CASSSSGGAGTDTQYF; CDR3 DNA: TGTGCCAGCAGTTCGAGCGGGGGGGCCGGAACAGATACGCAGTATTTT
V gene: TRBV20-1; clone size: many; J gene: TRBJ2-1; D gene: TRBD2; CDR3 protein: CSARGLAGGYNEQFF; CDR3 DNA: TGCAGTGCTAGAGGACTAGCGGGGGGGTACAATGAGCAGTTCTTC
V gene: TRBV7-2; clone size: many; J gene: TRBJ1-1; D gene: -; CDR3 protein: CASSRGRDRNTEAFF; CDR3 DNA: TGTGCCAGCAGCCGAGGCAGGGACCGGAACACTGAAGCTTTCTTT
V gene: TRBV28; clone size: few; J gene: TRBJ2-6; D gene: -; CDR3 protein: CASSKGGSGANVLTF; CDR3 DNA: TGTGCCAGCAGTAAAGGGGGATCAGGGGCCAACGTCCTGACTTTC
V gene: TRBV20-1; clone size: -; J gene: TRBJ2-1; D gene: TRBD2; CDR3 protein: CSARGVAGKHEQFF; CDR3 DNA: TGCAGTGCTAGAGGAGTAGCGGGGAAGCATGAGCAGTTCTTC
V gene: TRBV12-5; clone size: -; J gene: TRBJ2-2; D gene: TRBD1; CDR3 protein: CASGLGQGATGELFF; CDR3 DNA: TGTGCTAGTGGTTTGGGACAGGGCGCGACCGGGGAGCTGTTTTTT
V gene: TRBV27; clone size: many; J gene: TRBJ1-1; D gene: -; CDR3 protein: CASSLYRDTEAFF; CDR3 DNA: TGTGCCAGCAGCCTCTACAGGGACACTGAAGCTTTCTTT
V gene: TRBV19; clone size: many; J gene: TRBJ1-2; D gene: TRBD1; CDR3 protein: CASSTTGDYGYTF; CDR3 DNA: TGTGCCAGTAGTACTACAGGGGACTATGGCTACACCTTC
V gene: TRBV19; clone size: -; J gene: TRBJ2-3; D gene: -; CDR3 protein: CASSTNRLAKTDTQYF; CDR3 DNA: TGTGCCAGTAGTACAAACCGACTCGCTAAGACAGATACGCAGTATTTT
V gene: TRBV27; clone size: many; J gene: TRBJ1-2; D gene: TRBD1; CDR3 protein: CASSPTGAGGVYTF; CDR3 DNA: TGTGCCAGCAGCCCCACCGGGGCAGGGGGGGTCTACACCTTC
V gene: TRBV12-5; clone size: few; J gene: TRBJ1-5; D gene: -; CDR3 protein: CASGLVPAAISNQPQHF; CDR3 DNA: TGTGCTAGTGGTTTGGTCCCGGCAGCAATTAGCAATCAGCCCCAGCATTTT
V gene: TRBV20-1; clone size: few; J gene: TRBJ1-3; D gene: -; CDR3 protein: CSASPLTGFSGNTIYF; CDR3 DNA: TGCAGTGCTAGTCCCTTGACGGGGTTCTCTGGAAACACCATATATTTT
V gene: TRBV5-4; clone size: few; J gene: TRBJ2-7; D gene: TRBD1; CDR3 protein: CASSGGTGGNIYEQYF; CDR3 DNA: TGTGCCAGCAGCGGGGGGACAGGGGGCAATATCTACGAGCAGTACTTC
V gene: TRBV4-1; clone size: many; J gene: TRBJ1-1; D gene: -; CDR3 protein: CASSPLGTRVEAFF; CDR3 DNA: TGCGCCAGCAGCCCCCTAGGCACAAGGGTTGAAGCTTTCTTT
V gene: TRBV11-3; clone size: many; J gene: TRBJ1-2; D gene: TRBD1; CDR3 protein: CASSPRDRVGYTF; CDR3 DNA: TGTGCCAGCAGCCCTCGGGACAGGGTCGGCTACACCTTC
V gene: TRBV19; clone size: few; J gene: TRBJ1-5; D gene: -; CDR3 protein: CASIPPGASFNQPQHF; CDR3 DNA: TGTGCCAGTATTCCCCCTGGAGCCAGTTTCAATCAGCCCCAGCATTTT
V gene: TRBV28; clone size: many; J gene: TRBJ2-1; D gene: TRBD1; CDR3 protein: CASTGQGAYEQFF; CDR3 DNA: TGTGCCAGCACGGGACAGGGGGCATATGAGCAGTTCTTC
V gene: TRBV6-1; clone size: -; J gene: TRBJ2-7; D gene: TRBD1; CDR3 protein: CASSSGTGSEQYF; CDR3 DNA: TGTGCCAGCAGTTCCGGGACAGGGAGCGAGCAGTACTTC
V gene: TRBV3-1; clone size: many; J gene: TRBJ2-7; D gene: -; CDR3 protein: CASSQVRDWSSYEQYF; CDR3 DNA: TGTGCCAGCAGCCAAGTCCGGGACTGGAGCTCCTACGAGCAGTACTTC
V gene: TRBV5-1; clone size: few; J gene: TRBJ2-1; D gene: -; CDR3 protein: CASSLQSARGNEQFF; CDR3 DNA: TGCGCCAGCAGCTTGCAGTCGGCCCGTGGCAATGAGCAGTTCTTC
V gene: TRBV20-1; clone size: many; J gene: TRBJ1-1; D gene: TRBD1; CDR3 protein: CSARGASQGRGFRAFF; CDR3 DNA: TGCAGTGCTAGAGGTGCCAGCCAGGGCAGGGGGTTTAGAGCTTTCTTT
V gene: TRBV5-1; clone size: many; J gene: TRBJ1-6; D gene: TRBD1; CDR3 protein: CASSDTTGDYSPLHF; CDR3 DNA: TGCGCCAGCAGCGATACGACAGGGGATTATTCACCCCTCCACTTT
V gene: TRBV5-1; clone size: many; J gene: TRBJ1-6; D gene: -; CDR3 protein: CASSWEAYDNSPLHF; CDR3 DNA: TGCGCCAGCAGCTGGGAGGCTTATGATAATTCACCCCTCCACTTT
V gene: TRBV19; clone size: -; J gene: TRBJ1-1; D gene: -; CDR3 protein: CASSALWGTEAFF; CDR3 DNA: TGTGCCAGTAGTGCTCTGTGGGGCACTGAAGCTTTCTTT
V gene: TRBV7-2; clone size: many; J gene: TRBJ1-6; D gene: TRBD1; CDR3 protein: CASSLTGVGNSPLHF; CDR3 DNA: TGTGCCAGCAGCCTAACAGGGGTTGGGAATTCACCCCTCCACTTT
V gene: TRBV4-1; clone size: -; J gene: TRBJ1-2; D gene: TRBD1; CDR3 protein: CASSVRSGTAPLQYGYTF; CDR3 DNA: TGCGCCAGCAGCGTAAGATCGGGGACAGCCCCACTTCAATATGGCTACACCTTC
V gene: TRBV24-1; clone size: many; J gene: TRBJ1-5; D gene: -; CDR3 protein: CATSDGPGQQPQHF; CDR3 DNA: TGTGCCACCAGTGATGGTCCGGGACAACAGCCCCAGCATTTT
V gene: TRBV3-1; clone size: many; J gene: TRBJ1-1; D gene: TRBD1; CDR3 protein: CASSLPGGSEAFF; CDR3 DNA: TGTGCCAGCAGCCTTCCAGGGGGATCTGAAGCTTTCTTT
V gene: TRBV7-2; clone size: -; J gene: TRBJ2-7; D gene: -; CDR3 protein: CASSYLGGEYEQYF; CDR3 DNA: TGTGCCAGCAGTTACTTGGGGGGAGAGTACGAGCAGTACTTC
V gene: TRBV7-7; clone size: -; J gene: TRBJ2-1; D gene: TRBD2; CDR3 protein: CASSLVGGSEQFF; CDR3 DNA: TGTGCTAGCAGCTTAGTGGGCGGGAGTGAGCAGTTCTTC
V gene: TRBV2; clone size: many; J gene: TRBJ2-7; D gene: -; CDR3 protein: CASSQYDRSSYEQYF; CDR3 DNA: TGTGCCAGCAGCCAATACGACAGGAGCTCCTACGAGCAGTACTTC
V gene: TRBV30; clone size: many; J gene: TRBJ1-5; D gene: -; CDR3 protein: CAWSTAGSSILINQPQHF; CDR3 DNA: TGTGCCTGGAGCACGGCGGGCAGTAGCATCTTAATTAATCAGCCCCAGCATTTT
V gene: TRBV10-3; clone size: many; J gene: TRBJ1-2; D gene: TRBD1; CDR3 protein: CAISEGTGDNYGYTF; CDR3 DNA: TGTGCCATCAGTGAGGGGACAGGGGACAACTATGGCTACACCTTC
V gene: TRBV20-1; clone size: many; J gene: TRBJ1-2; D gene: -; CDR3 protein: CSASLRLEGGYTF; CDR3 DNA: TGCAGTGCTAGTCTGCGTCTGGAGGGTGGCTACACCTTC
V gene: TRBV29-1; clone size: many; J gene: TRBJ2-5; D gene: -; CDR3 protein: CSVIQGRETQYF; CDR3 DNA: TGCAGCGTTATACAGGGGAGGGAGACCCAGTACTTC
V gene: TRBV6-1; clone size: many; J gene: TRBJ2-5; D gene: -; CDR3 protein: CASSDPPQETQYF; CDR3 DNA: TGTGCCAGCAGTGATCCGCCCCAAGAGACCCAGTACTTC
V gene: TRBV3-1; clone size: many; J gene: TRBJ1-1; D gene: -; CDR3 protein: CASSQGATEAFF; CDR3 DNA: TGTGCCAGCAGCCAGGGGGCCACTGAAGCTTTCTTT
V gene: TRBV20-1; clone size: many; J gene: TRBJ2-7; D gene: -; CDR3 protein: CSASLVIQYEQYF; CDR3 DNA: TGCAGTGCTAGTCTAGTTATTCAATACGAGCAGTACTTC
V gene: TRBV30; clone size: many; J gene: TRBJ1-5; D gene: -; CDR3 protein: CAWSVPDSFLSNQPQHF; CDR3 DNA: TGTGCCTGGAGTGTACCAGACAGTTTTCTGAGCAATCAGCCCCAGCATTTT
V gene: TRBV6-1; clone size: -; J gene: TRBJ2-7; D gene: -; CDR3 protein: CASSPRVSSYEQYF; CDR3 DNA: TGTGCCAGCAGTCCCAGGGTTTCTTCCTACGAGCAGTACTTC